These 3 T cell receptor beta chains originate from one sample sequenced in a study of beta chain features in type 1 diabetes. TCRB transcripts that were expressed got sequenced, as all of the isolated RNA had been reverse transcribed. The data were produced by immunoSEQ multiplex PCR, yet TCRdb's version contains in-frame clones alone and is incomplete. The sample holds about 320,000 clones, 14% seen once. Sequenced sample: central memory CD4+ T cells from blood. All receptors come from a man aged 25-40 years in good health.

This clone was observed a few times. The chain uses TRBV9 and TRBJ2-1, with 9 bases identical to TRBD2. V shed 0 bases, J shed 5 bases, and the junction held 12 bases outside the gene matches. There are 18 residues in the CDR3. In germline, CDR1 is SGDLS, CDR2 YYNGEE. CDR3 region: CASSVASSGALGDNEQFF. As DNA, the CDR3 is TGTGCCAGCAGCGTAGCGTCTAGCGGGGCGCTGGGTGACAATGAGCAGTTCTTC. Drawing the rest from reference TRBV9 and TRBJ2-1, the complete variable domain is DSGVTQTPKHLITATGQRVTLRCSPRSGDLSVYWYQQSLDQGLQFLIQYYNGEERAKGNILERFSAQQFPDLHSELNLSSLELGDSALYFCASSVASSGALGDNEQFFGPGTRLTVL.

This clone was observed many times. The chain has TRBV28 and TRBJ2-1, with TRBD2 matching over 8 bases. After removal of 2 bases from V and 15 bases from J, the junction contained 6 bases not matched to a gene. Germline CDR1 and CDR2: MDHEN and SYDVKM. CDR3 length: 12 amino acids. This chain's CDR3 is CASSLRTSPPFF. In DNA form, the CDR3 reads TGTGCCAGCAGTTTAAGGACTAGCCCGCCGTTCTTC. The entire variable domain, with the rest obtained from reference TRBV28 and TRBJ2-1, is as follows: DVKVTQSSRYLVKRTGEKVFLECVQDMDHENMFWYRQDPGLGLRLIYFSYDVKMKEKGDIPEGYSVSREKKERFSLILESASTNQTSMYLCASSLRTSPPFFGPGTRLTVL.

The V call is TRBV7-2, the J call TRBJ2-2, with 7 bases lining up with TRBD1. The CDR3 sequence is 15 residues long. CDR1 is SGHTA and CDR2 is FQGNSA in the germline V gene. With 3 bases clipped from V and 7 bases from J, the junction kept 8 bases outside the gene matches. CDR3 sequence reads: CASSLDRGLNGELFF. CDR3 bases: TGTGCCAGCAGCTTGGATAGGGGGCTTAACGGGGAGCTGTTTTTT.